The 16 T cell receptor beta chains given below trace back to one sample, sequenced in a study of response to subunit inactivated influenza vaccine. TCRdb passed the RT-PCR reads through MiXCR, listing each CDR3 protein once. Of about 310,000 distinct CDR3 sequences listed, about 20% are singletons. The sample was PBMCs from blood, taken around 22 months after vaccination. The source of these receptors is a man aged 50 to 75 who received an inactivated influenza vaccine.

The V gene is TRBV5-4, the J gene TRBJ2-2; no clear D. The germline V and J ends were trimmed by 1 base and 4 bases, with 8 bases remaining between them. The CDR3 spans 14 residues. Germline values: CDR1 SGHNT, CDR2 YYREEE (reference sequence). The CDR3 region has the DNA TGTGCCAGCAGCTTGATGCGTGGCACCGGGGAGCTGTTTTTT. Its protein product is CASSLMRGTGELFF.

The rearrangement links TRBV20-1 to TRBJ1-5; D is uncertain. This CDR3 has 14 amino acids. The V gene lost 0 bases and the J gene lost 2 bases, with 8 bases spanning the gap. The germline CDR1 and CDR2 sequences are DFQATT and SNEGSKA (reference sequence). CDR3 bases: TGCAGTGCTAGAGATCTGTCGGGCAATCAGCCCCAGCATTTT. Encoded protein: CSARDLSGNQPQHF.

The table lists this clonotype with many counts. This rearrangement joins TRBV5-1 to TRBJ1-1, with a weak D call TRBD1 (5 bases). V was trimmed by 0 bases and J by 1 base, leaving 10 bases between them. The CDR3 is 15 residues long. CDR1 SGHRS and CDR2 YFSETQ come from the germline V gene. The CDR3 region has the DNA TGCGCCAGCAGCTTGGCGCAGGGATGGAACACTGAAGCTTTCTTT. Its protein is CASSLAQGWNTEAFF. Complete variable domain (other parts from reference TRBV5-1 and TRBJ1-1): KAGVTQTPRYLIKTRGQQVTLSCSPISGHRSVSWYQQTPGQGLQFLFEYFSETQRNKGNFPGRFSGRQFSNSRSEMNVSTLELGDSALYLCASSLAQGWNTEAFFGQGTRLTVV.

V gene TRBV7-2 combines with J gene TRBJ1-1, with 9 bases matching TRBD1. Germline trimming cut 1 base from V and 10 bases from J; bases unmatched to any gene: 10. From germline, CDR1 is SGHTA and CDR2 FQGNSA. CDR3 length: 15 residues. CDR3 nucleotide sequence: TGTGCCAGCAGCTTAGAGGTCCCGGGACAGGGTACAGCTTTCTTT. Translating gives CASSLEVPGQGTAFF.

The rearrangement joins TRBV24-1 to TRBJ1-5; D is uncertain. The length of the CDR3 is 14 residues. Deletions cut 6 bases from V and 0 bases from J, with 8 bases between. Germline V CDR1 and CDR2: KGHDR, SFDVKD. CDR3 region: CATSRVHSNQPQHF. The CDR3 DNA reads TGTGCCACCAGTAGGGTACATAGCAATCAGCCCCAGCATTTT.

This clonotype is large (0.1 to 1%) in the sample. V usage is TRBV4-1 and J usage is TRBJ1-2; D may be TRBD1 (6 bases). V gave up 0 bases and J gave up 1 base, with 9 bases separating them. This CDR3 region has 15 residues. Germline V lookup: CDR1 MGHRA, CDR2 YSYEKL. The CDR3: CASSQDRTVNYGYTF. The CDR3 DNA is TGCGCCAGCAGCCAAGATCGGACAGTTAACTATGGCTACACCTTC.

J is TRBJ2-1 and V is TRBV7-9; TRBD1 aligns across 9 bases. CDR1 and CDR2 from the germline V gene are SEHNR and FQNEAQ (reference sequence). Trimming took 7 bases from V and 4 from J; bases not matched to a gene: 11. This CDR3 has 16 residues. CDR3 amino acids: CASTTKGQGHYNEQFF. In DNA, the CDR3 is TGTGCCAGCACCACTAAAGGACAGGGGCATTACAATGAGCAGTTCTTC.

The J gene is TRBJ2-3, the V gene TRBV14, with D possibly TRBD2 on 6 matching bases. CDR3 length equals 17 residues. Trimming removed 1 base at V and 2 bases at J, with 16 bases between. Germline V gene sequence: CDR1 SGHDN, CDR2 FVKESK. The CDR3 DNA sequence: TGTGCCAGCAGCCAAGTTCCCCGGCTAGCGTTCACAGATACGCAGTATTTT. It is translated as CASSQVPRLAFTDTQYF.

This clonotype was counted between two and nine times. This chain connects TRBV9 to TRBJ2-5; TRBD2 aligns across 7 bases. V lost 4 bases, J lost 5 bases, and 5 bases stayed unmatched. The CDR3 is made up of 13 amino acids. Per germline, CDR1 SGDLS and CDR2 YYNGEE. CDR3 bases: TGTGCCAGCAGCCCCGGACTAGGGGAGACCCAGTACTTC. Protein: CASSPGLGETQYF.

The chain recombines TRBV6-2 or TRBV6-3 with TRBJ1-5; TRBD1 agrees at 8 bases. This CDR3 comprises 16 residues. Germline CDR1 MNHEY, CDR2 SVGEGT. The V and J ends lost 8 bases and 6 bases, in that order; junction bases with no gene match: 15. CDR3 DNA sequence: TGTGCCAGCGGACGGGACAGGACAATCTCAGGTCAGCCCCAGCATTTT. Its translation: CASGRDRTISGQPQHF.

This clonotype showed up just a few times. The chain recombines TRBV9 with TRBJ1-2; D uncertain. The CDR3 spans 13 residues. The V end lost 4 bases, the J end lost 1 base, and 8 bases lay between the germline ends. CDR1 and CDR2 (germline): SGDLS, YYNGEE. CDR3 in amino acids: CASSLILNYGYTF. CDR3 bases: TGTGCCAGCAGCCTGATACTTAACTATGGCTACACCTTC.

This clonotype has a count of ten or more. V usage is TRBV6-1 and J usage is TRBJ1-6, with D tentatively TRBD1 (5 bases). The CDR3 sequence is 14 residues long. Germline loops: CDR1 MNHNS, CDR2 SASEGT. V shed 5 bases and J shed 8 bases, with 13 bases lying between them. The DNA for the CDR3 is TGTGCCAGCAGTCTGGTCCAGGGCGATTCACCCCTCCACTTT. Amino acid sequence: CASSLVQGDSPLHF.

This clonotype was seen a few times. The chain combines TRBV4-2 with TRBJ1-5; D gene unclear. Trimming pared 3 bases from V and 5 bases from J, leaving 14 bases between. The CDR3 loop spans 15 amino acids. The germline gives CDR1 LGHNA, CDR2 YNFKEQ. The CDR3 reads CASSHKTVSHQPQHF. DNA for the CDR3: TGTGCCAGCAGCCATAAGACGGTGAGCCATCAGCCCCAGCATTTT.

Many counts were recorded for this clonotype. J is TRBJ1-2 and V is TRBV28, with D tentatively TRBD1 (6 bases). This CDR3 has 14 residues. The V gene's germline CDR1 is MDHEN and CDR2 SYDVKM. With 5 bases removed from V and 4 bases from J, the gap between germline ends came to 14 bases. For the CDR3, the DNA is TGTGCCAGCAGTGGGCAGGGGAGTTTCTATGGCTACACCTTC. It specifies CASSGQGSFYGYTF.

The sample holds a few counts of this clonotype. The chain has TRBV7-8 and TRBJ1-2; the D gene is possibly TRBD1 (5 bases). Germline V gene lookup returns CDR1 SGHVS and CDR2 FQNEAQ. Trimming took off 3 bases at V and 4 bases at J, with 12 bases between the two ends. The CDR3 is made up of 14 amino acids. This chain's CDR3 is CASSLGTGPYGYTF. CDR3 coding DNA: TGTGCCAGCAGCTTGGGGACGGGCCCCTATGGCTACACCTTC.

In this sample, this clonotype turned up a few times. This chain links TRBV2 with TRBJ2-5; the D is unclear. From germline, CDR1 is SNHLY and CDR2 FYNNEI. The CDR3 runs to 13 residues. V lost 7 bases, J lost 2 bases, and 11 bases lay in between. In DNA form, the CDR3 reads TGTGCCAGCACTCCTTTCCTTCAAGAGACCCAGTACTTC. Amino acid sequence: CASTPFLQETQYF.